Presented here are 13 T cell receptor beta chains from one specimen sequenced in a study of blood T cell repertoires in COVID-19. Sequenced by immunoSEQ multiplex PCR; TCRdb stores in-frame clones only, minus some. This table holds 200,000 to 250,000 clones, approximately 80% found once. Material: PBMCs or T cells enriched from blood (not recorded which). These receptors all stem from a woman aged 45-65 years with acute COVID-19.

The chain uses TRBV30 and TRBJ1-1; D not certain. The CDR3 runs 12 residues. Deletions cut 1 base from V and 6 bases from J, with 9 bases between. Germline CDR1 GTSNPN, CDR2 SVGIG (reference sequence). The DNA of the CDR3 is TGTGCCTGGAGTGCCCTTCTATCTGAAGCTTTCTTT. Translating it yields CAWSALLSEAFF.

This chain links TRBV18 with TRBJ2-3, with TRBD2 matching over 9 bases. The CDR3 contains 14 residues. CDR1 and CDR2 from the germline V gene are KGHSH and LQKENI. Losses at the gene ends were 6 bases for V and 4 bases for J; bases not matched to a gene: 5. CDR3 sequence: CASSQTSGADTQYF. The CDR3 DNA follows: TGTGCCAGCTCGCAGACTAGCGGAGCAGATACGCAGTATTTT.

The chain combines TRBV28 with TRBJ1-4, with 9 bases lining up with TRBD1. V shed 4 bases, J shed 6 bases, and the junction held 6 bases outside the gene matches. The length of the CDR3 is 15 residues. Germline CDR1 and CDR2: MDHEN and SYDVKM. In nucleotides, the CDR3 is TGTGCCAGCAGTTCCACGGACAGGGGAGATGAAAAACTGTTTTTT. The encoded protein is CASSSTDRGDEKLFF.

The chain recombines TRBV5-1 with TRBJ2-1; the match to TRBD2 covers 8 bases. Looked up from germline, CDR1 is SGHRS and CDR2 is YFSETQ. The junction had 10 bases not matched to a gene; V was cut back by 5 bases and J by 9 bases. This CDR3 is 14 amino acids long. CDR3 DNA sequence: TGCGCCAGCAGTTTTGGCGGGGGGAACCCTGAGCAGTTCTTC. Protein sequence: CASSFGGGNPEQFF.

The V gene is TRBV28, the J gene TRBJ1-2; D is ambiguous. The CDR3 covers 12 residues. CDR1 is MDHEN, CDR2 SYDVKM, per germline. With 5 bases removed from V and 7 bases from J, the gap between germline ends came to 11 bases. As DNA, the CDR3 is TGTGCCAGCAGTACTTCCTCCGGTGGCTACACCTTC. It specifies CASSTSSGGYTF.

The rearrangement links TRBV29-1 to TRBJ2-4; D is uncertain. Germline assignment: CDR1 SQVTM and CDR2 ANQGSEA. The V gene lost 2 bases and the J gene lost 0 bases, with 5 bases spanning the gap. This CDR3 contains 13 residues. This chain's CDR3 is CSVEPVAKNIQYF. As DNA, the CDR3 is TGCAGCGTTGAACCGGTAGCCAAAAACATTCAGTACTTC.

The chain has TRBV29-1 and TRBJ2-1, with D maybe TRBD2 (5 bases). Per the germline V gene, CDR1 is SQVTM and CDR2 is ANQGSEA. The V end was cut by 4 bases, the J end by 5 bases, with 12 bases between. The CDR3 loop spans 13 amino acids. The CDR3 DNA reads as TGCAGCGTTGGGGAGACTAAAAACAATGAGCAGTTCTTC. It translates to CSVGETKNNEQFF.

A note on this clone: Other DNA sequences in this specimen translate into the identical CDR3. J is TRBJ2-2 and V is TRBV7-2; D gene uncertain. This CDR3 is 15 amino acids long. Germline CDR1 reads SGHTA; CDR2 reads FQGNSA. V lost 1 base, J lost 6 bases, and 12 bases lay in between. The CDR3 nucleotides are TGTGCCAGCAGCTTAGGTGGCAGAGAGGCCGGGGAGCTGTTTTTT. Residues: CASSLGGREAGELFF.

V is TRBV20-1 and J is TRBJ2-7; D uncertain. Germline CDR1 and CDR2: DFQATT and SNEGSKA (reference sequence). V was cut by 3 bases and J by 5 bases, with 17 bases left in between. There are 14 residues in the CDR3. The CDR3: CSASPSSVTNEQYF. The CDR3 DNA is TGCAGTGCTAGTCCCTCGTCAGTAACAAACGAGCAGTACTTC.

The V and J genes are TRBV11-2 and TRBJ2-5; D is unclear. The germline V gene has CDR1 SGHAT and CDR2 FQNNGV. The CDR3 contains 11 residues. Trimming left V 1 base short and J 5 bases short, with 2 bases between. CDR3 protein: CASSLAETQYF. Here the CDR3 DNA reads TGTGCCAGCAGCTTAGCGGAGACCCAGTACTTC.

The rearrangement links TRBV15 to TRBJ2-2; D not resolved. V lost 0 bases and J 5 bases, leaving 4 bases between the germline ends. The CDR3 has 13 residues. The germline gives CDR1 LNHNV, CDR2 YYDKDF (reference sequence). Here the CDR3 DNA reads TGTGCCACCAGCAGAGATCGGACCGGGGAGCTGTTTTTT. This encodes CATSRDRTGELFF.

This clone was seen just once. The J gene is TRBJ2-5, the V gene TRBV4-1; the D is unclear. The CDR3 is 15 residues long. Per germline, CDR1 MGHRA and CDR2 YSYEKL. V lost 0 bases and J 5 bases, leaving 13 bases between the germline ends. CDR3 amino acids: CASSQDTSDGETQYF. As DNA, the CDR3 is TGCGCCAGCAGCCAAGATACGAGCGACGGCGAGACCCAGTACTTC.

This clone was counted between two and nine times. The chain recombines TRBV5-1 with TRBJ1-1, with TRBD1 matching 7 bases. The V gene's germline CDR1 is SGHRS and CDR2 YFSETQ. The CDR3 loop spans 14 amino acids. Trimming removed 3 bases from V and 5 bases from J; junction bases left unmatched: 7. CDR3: CASSSVQGKTEAFF. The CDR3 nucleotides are TGCGCCAGCAGCTCTGTACAGGGGAAGACTGAAGCTTTCTTT.